This entry lists 14 T cell receptor beta chains sequenced from one sample in a study of Graves' ophthalmopathy and Graves' hyperthyroidism. Amplification of the TCR beta CDR3 regions used RNA transcripts (as template). First-round RT-PCR employed HTBI primers, with a second-round multiplex PCR after it. MiXCR was run by TCRdb on the multiplex PCR reads, yielding one entry per CDR3 protein. The profile shows some 360,000 distinct CDR3 sequences, about 17% of them singletons. The sequenced sample was peripheral blood. All receptors derive from an adult woman with stable Graves' hyperthyroidism.

This clonotype was recorded a few times. The chain uses TRBV12-3 or TRBV12-4 and TRBJ2-3; unclear D gene. Trimming left V 1 base short and J 4 bases short, with 15 bases between. CDR3 size: 16 residues. The CDR3: CASSLVALSRADTQYF. CDR3 in DNA: TGTGCCAGCAGTTTAGTGGCCCTTTCTCGCGCAGATACGCAGTATTTT.

V and J are TRBV6-5 and TRBJ2-7; 7 nucleotides line up with TRBD2. CDR3 length: 14 amino acids. Germline CDR1 is MNHEY and CDR2 is SVGAGI. The V and J ends lost 4 bases and 2 bases, in that order; junction bases with no gene match: 5. CDR3 sequence (DNA): TGTGCCAGCAGTTCCCCAGCGGGACCCTACGAGCAGTACTTC. As protein: CASSSPAGPYEQYF.

V and J are TRBV18 and TRBJ2-7; 11 bases are shared with TRBD1. J lost 2 bases, V lost 6 bases, and 6 bases had no gene match. The CDR3 sequence is 15 residues long. Germline lookup yields CDR1 KGHSH and CDR2 LQKENI. CDR3 coding DNA: TGTGCCAGCTCGGACCCGGGACAGGGGGCCTACGAGCAGTACTTC. It yields the protein CASSDPGQGAYEQYF. The full variable domain, in which reference TRBV18 and TRBJ2-7 provide the parts outside the CDR3, is NAGVMQNPRHLVRRRGQEARLRCSPMKGHSHVYWYRQLPEEGLKFMVYLQKENIIDESGMPKERFSAEFPKEGPSILRIQQVVRGDSAAYFCASSDPGQGAYEQYFGPGTRLTVT.

There are many counts of this clonotype. The gene calls are TRBV20-1 and TRBJ1-2, with D perhaps matching TRBD1 (6 bases). There are 17 residues in the CDR3. With 4 bases removed from V and 4 bases from J, the gap between germline ends came to 25 bases. Germline lookup yields CDR1 DFQATT and CDR2 SNEGSKA (reference sequence). CDR3 sequence (DNA): TGCAGTGCTAAAAACTCGGGGGGCCGCGGGGTCGGCTATGGCTACACCTTC. Translated, it gives CSAKNSGGRGVGYGYTF.

This clonotype was seen repeatedly, ten times or more. The V call is TRBV5-5, the J call TRBJ2-5, with D perhaps TRBD1 (5 bases). The CDR3 is 13 amino acids. The V gene's germline CDR1 is SGHKS and CDR2 YYEKEE (reference sequence). Trimming left V 1 base short and J 4 bases short, with 8 bases between. The CDR3 DNA reads as TGTGCCAGCAGCTTGAACACAGGAGAGACCCAGTACTTC. This translates into CASSLNTGETQYF.

This clonotype appeared a single time. This chain joins TRBV6-5 and TRBJ2-7; 7 bases map to TRBD2. The CDR3 extends over 14 amino acids. Germline CDR1 MNHEY, CDR2 SVGAGI. The V segment lost 2 bases and the J segment 5 bases; nucleotides outside the gene matches: 6. Written as DNA, the CDR3 is TGTGCCAGCAGTTACGGGGGGGACCCTAACGAGCAGTACTTC. Translating it yields CASSYGGDPNEQYF.

This clonotype has at least ten counts. J is TRBJ1-6 and V is TRBV18, with 8 bases that match TRBD1. CDR3 length equals 15 residues. Losses at the gene ends were 2 bases for V and 10 bases for J; bases not matched to a gene: 7. Germline V gene data show CDR1 as KGHSH and CDR2 as LQKENI. The CDR3 bases are TGTGCCAGCTCACCATCACAGGGGACAGGCTCACCCCTCCACTTT. Translating gives CASSPSQGTGSPLHF.

This clonotype was observed a few times. The chain combines TRBV20-1 with TRBJ2-3; the D is unclear. The CDR3 extends over 11 amino acids. V lost 6 bases and J lost 6, with 10 bases in between. Germline lookup yields CDR1 DFQATT and CDR2 SNEGSKA (reference sequence). This chain's CDR3 is CSAAPPDTQYF. DNA of the CDR3: TGCAGTGCCGCACCCCCTGATACGCAGTATTTT.

This clonotype was recorded many times. This chain uses TRBV30 with TRBJ1-1; D perhaps matches TRBD1 (6 bases). Trimming shortened V by 2 bases and J by 4 bases, and 11 bases separated the two germline ends. The CDR3 consists of 13 residues. Germline assignment: CDR1 GTSNPN and CDR2 SVGIG (reference sequence). DNA of the CDR3: TGTGCCTGGAGTCTGGGGGCGGCCACTGAAGCTTTCTTT. Protein sequence: CAWSLGAATEAFF.

This clonotype came up a few times. The J gene is TRBJ1-2, the V gene TRBV4-3; 7 bases are shared with TRBD1. Trimming at V came to 0 bases and at J to 4 bases, leaving 8 bases not matched to a gene. This CDR3 contains 16 residues. Germline-derived CDR1 and CDR2 are LGHNA and YSLEER. CDR3 sequence: CASSQDETRGFYGYTF. The CDR3 nucleotides are TGCGCCAGCAGCCAAGATGAAACCAGGGGGTTCTATGGCTACACCTTC.

This clonotype was seen repeatedly, ten times or more. The rearrangement links TRBV20-1 to TRBJ2-7, with D hard to call. The CDR3 runs 12 residues. CDR1 is DFQATT, CDR2 SNEGSKA, per germline (reference sequence). V was trimmed by 3 bases and J by 5 bases, leaving 11 bases between them. This CDR3 reads CSASLEIHEQYF. Here the CDR3 DNA reads TGCAGTGCTAGTTTGGAGATCCACGAGCAGTACTTC.

This clonotype was seen repeatedly, ten times or more. The chain uses TRBV19 and TRBJ1-5; D remains unclear. The CDR3 runs 15 residues. Deletions cut 6 bases from V and 1 base from J, with 13 bases between. Germline CDR1 reads LNHDA; CDR2 reads SQIVND (reference sequence). Here the CDR3 reads CASRGLAPSNQPQHF. CDR3 DNA: TGTGCCAGTAGAGGCTTGGCCCCGAGCAATCAGCCCCAGCATTTT.

This clonotype came up many times. The chain has TRBV30 and TRBJ1-3; 7 bases are a match to TRBD1. The length of the CDR3 is 14 residues. The germline V gene encodes CDR1 GTSNPN and CDR2 SVGIG (reference sequence). Losses at the gene ends were 2 bases for V and 4 bases for J; bases not matched to a gene: 5. CDR3 sequence: CAWSQGQYGNTIYF. The CDR3 coding sequence is TGTGCCTGGAGTCAGGGACAGTACGGAAACACCATATATTTT.

This rearrangement joins TRBV5-1 to TRBJ2-5, with D tentatively TRBD2 (6 bases). Germline V gives CDR1 SGHRS, CDR2 YFSETQ. The CDR3 covers 15 residues. V was clipped by 3 bases and J by 2 bases, with 14 bases between them. In DNA form, the CDR3 reads TGCGCCAGCAGCTCGAATGCCGGGGGTCAAGAGACCCAGTACTTC. Amino acids: CASSSNAGGQETQYF.